The clone carrying this T cell receptor beta chain has only a few counts. TCRdb recomputed calls from the 5' RACE reads with MiXCR, one row per CDR3 protein. Here the sample spans 450,000 or so distinct CDR3 sequences, 14% being singletons. Germline lookup yields CDR1 MNHNS and CDR2 SASEGT. The CDR3 sequence is 14 residues long. Trimming shortened V by 6 bases and J by 1 base, and 11 bases separated the two germline ends. This sample is drawn from a study of identical twins. This sample was also put to use in a study of yellow fever vaccine responses in identical twins.

Sequenced input: CD4+ T cells sorted from blood. This rearrangement joins TRBV6-1 to TRBJ2-3; the D gene could be TRBD1 or TRBD2 (5 bases each). The sequence derives from a woman aged 18 to 35 in good health. CDR3: CASRFGARTDTQYF. CDR3 sequence (DNA): TGTGCCAGCAGATTCGGGGCTCGCACAGATACGCAGTATTTT.